This TCR beta chain derives from a study of blood T cell repertoires in COVID-19 (dated by TCRdb to 2018 to 2021). Study-level background: For ImmuneRACE Cohort 3, a participant was defined as recovered based on two consecutive negative NP/OP PCR tests, clearance by a healthcare professional, or resolution of symptoms. Samples covering the acute and convalescent phases of COVID-19 were provided by collaborators in the United States, Italy and Spain. The material from the prospective study consisted of cDNA or gDNA derived from T cells, B-cell-depleted T cells, or PBMCs. The dataset comprised deeply sampled blood TCRbeta repertoires from subjects exposed to, actively infected with, or recovered from COVID-19. The repertoires were released in a freely available public database meant as a resource for research on the immune response to SARS-CoV-2. The samples were drawn from two sources: the first 160 participants of the ongoing ImmuneRACE study, and 950 to 1,500 subjects contributed by 6 global collaborators. A de-identified subject ID, COVID-19 status, age in years and sex were almost always included in the sample metadata. Where available, HLA class I and class II types were obtained from metadata supplied by the sample provider rather than from assay-based typing.

Participants in the prospective study were aged roughly 18 to 100 years, lived in 20 to 25 United States geographic areas, and enrolled through a virtual design. Cohort assignment in the prospective study relied on participant-reported clinical history from a screening survey and a study questionnaire. In the prospective study, whole blood, serum and a nasopharyngeal or oropharyngeal swab were collected from each participant by mobile phlebotomists. Prospective study participants could optionally give additional blood draws and questionnaires over an approximately two-month period. Before DNA extraction, prospective study blood samples were shipped either frozen or at room temperature. For this clone: Which antigen it targets is not known. No quality values exist for individual bases; no much larger clone is one base distant.

The CDR3 spans 13 residues, from the cysteine through the phenylalanine. Of the read, only the CDR3 DNA is kept; its 39 bases are in frame from base 1. V sheds 0 bases and J sheds 5 bases, leaving 9 bases between their ends. The germline V gene yields SGHRS for CDR1 and YFSETQ for CDR2. The research as a whole found: How much clinical and demographic metadata was included differed by source and by participant, and the metadata was provided uncurated.

TCRbeta CDR3 regions were amplified from genomic DNA using the immunoSEQ Assay, a bias-controlled multiplex PCR. From the authors' description of their analysis: The number of nucleated cells in each sample was estimated from the amplification of reference gene primers within the assay. To quantify the absolute abundance of each unique TCRbeta CDR3 rearrangement, sequence reads were collapsed and filtered. For each sample, productive Simpson clonality was calculated by taking the square root of Simpson's diversity index across productive rearrangements. TCRdb took over this immuneACCESS table, retaining in-frame rearrangements with V and J assigned. Such tables are incomplete; in checked studies, under half of the missing clones stem from an unresolved V gene, and the remainder is unexplained. The DNA was the basis for D and trimming; V, J and clone size are from that table. Within this sample are roughly 340,000 clones, with 80% to 90% of them counted one time only. The ten biggest clones cover around 1.9% of the sample.

Sequenced: PBMCs or T cells enriched from blood (not recorded which). The rearranged segments are TRBV5-1 and TRBJ2-7; TRBD2 could be the D gene, as 5 bases match. The origin of this receptor is a man aged 40-49 years in a cohort exposed to, infected with or recovered from COVID-19 (not recorded which). The CDR3 protein is CASSLGTPNEQYF. In nucleotides, the sequence is TGCGCCAGCAGCTTGGGGACTCCCAACGAGCAGTACTTC.